This TCR beta chain was profiled in a study of blood T cell repertoires in COVID-19 (dated by TCRdb to 2018 to 2021). With regard to the full study: Samples covering the acute and convalescent phases of COVID-19 were provided by collaborators in the United States, Italy and Spain. The prospective study material was composed of cDNA or gDNA derived from T cells, B-cell-depleted T cells, or PBMCs. The dataset comprised deeply sampled blood TCRbeta repertoires from subjects exposed to, actively infected with, or recovered from COVID-19. The repertoires were released in a freely available public database intended as a resource for research on the immune response to SARS-CoV-2. Samples were obtained from the ongoing ImmuneRACE study (first 160 participants) and from roughly 1,300 subjects provided by 6 global collaborators. Sample metadata almost always included a de-identified subject ID, COVID-19 status, age in years and sex. Where HLA class I and class II types were available, the types were taken from metadata supplied by the sample provider, not from assay-based typing. Overall results and qualifications from the work: Clinical and demographic metadata were provided uncurated, with the amount varying by source and participant.

Collaborating institutions collected whole blood in K2EDTA tubes following their own protocols. Collaborator samples were shipped for TCRbeta analysis as frozen whole blood, isolated PBMCs, or DNA extracted from either sample type. The immunoSEQ Assay, a bias-controlled multiplex PCR, was used to amplify TCRbeta CDR3 regions from genomic DNA. Per the authors' processing: The number of nucleated cells in each sample was estimated by amplification of reference gene primers within the assay. To quantify the absolute abundance of each unique TCRbeta CDR3 rearrangement, sequence reads were collapsed and filtered. For each sample, productive Simpson clonality was calculated by taking the square root of Simpson's diversity index across productive rearrangements. TCRdb stores this immuneACCESS table with in-frame sequences only. Part of the clones is absent; in the studies checked, under half of the shortfall reflects unresolved V genes, and no reason is known for the rest. V and J calls and clone size are as listed in that table; D and trimming were resolved from the DNA. The sample records 100,000 or so clones, roughly 80% of which are singletons. Roughly a fifth of the sample belongs to the ten largest clones.

A remark on this clone: Its cognate antigen has yet to be identified. No per-base quality is available; no much larger clone lies one base away.

Unmatched junction bases come to 9, with V trimmed by 4 bases and J by 5 bases. CDR1 and CDR2 are read off the germline V gene (reference sequence) as GTSNPN and SVGIG. The CDR3 holds 15 amino acids from the cysteine to the phenylalanine. The sequence is cut down to CDR3 DNA, 45 bases in frame from base 1. The clonotype comes from a woman between 70 and 85 years old with acute or convalescent COVID-19. Sequences were obtained from peripheral blood. The chain couples TRBV30 to TRBJ1-2; TRBD1 aligns with 11 central bases. The DNA sequence reads TGTGCCTGGAAGGTGGACAGGGGGCAGGTATATGGCTACACCTTC. Translation gives CAWKVDRGQVYGYTF.